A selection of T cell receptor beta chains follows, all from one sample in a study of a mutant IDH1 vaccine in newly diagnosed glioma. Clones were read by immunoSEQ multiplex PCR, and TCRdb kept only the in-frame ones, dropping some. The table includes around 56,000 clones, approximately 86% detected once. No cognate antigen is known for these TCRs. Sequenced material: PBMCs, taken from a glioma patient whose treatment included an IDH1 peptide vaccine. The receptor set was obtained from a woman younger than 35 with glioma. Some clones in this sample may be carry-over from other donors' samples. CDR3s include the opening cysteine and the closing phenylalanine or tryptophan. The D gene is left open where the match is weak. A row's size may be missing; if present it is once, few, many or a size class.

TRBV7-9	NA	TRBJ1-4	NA	TGTGCCAGCAGCAACTTACGAGGGGTTAATGAAAAACTGTTTTTT	CASSNLRGVNEKLFF
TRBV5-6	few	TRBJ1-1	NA	TGTGCCAGCAGCTTAAGGGGTGGCACTGAAGCTTTCTTT	CASSLRGGTEAFF
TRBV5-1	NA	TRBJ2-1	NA	TGCGCCAGCAGCTTGGACGGGACCTCCTACAATGAGCAGTTCTTC	CASSLDGTSYNEQFF
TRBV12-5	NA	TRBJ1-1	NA	TGTGCTAGTGGTTCCGGGTGGGACACTGAAGCTTTCTTT	CASGSGWDTEAFF
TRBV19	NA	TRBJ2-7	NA	TGTGCCAGTCAAGTAGGGACATGGGCCTACGAGCAGTACTTC	CASQVGTWAYEQYF
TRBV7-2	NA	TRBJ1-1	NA	TGTGCCAGCAGCTCCGACTCTTGGAACACTGAAGCTTTCTTT	CASSSDSWNTEAFF
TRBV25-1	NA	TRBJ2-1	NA	TGTGCCATTACGGGGGCCGGCACCTACAATGAGCAGTTCTTC	CAITGAGTYNEQFF
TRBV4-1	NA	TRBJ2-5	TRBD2	TGCGCCAGCAGCCAAGTACCCTCAGGGACTAGCGGGGGGTTCCAAGAGACCCAGTACTTC	CASSQVPSGTSGGFQETQYF
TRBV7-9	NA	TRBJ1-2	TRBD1	TGTGCCAGCAGCCCCTTCGACAGGGACTATGGCTACACCTTC	CASSPFDRDYGYTF
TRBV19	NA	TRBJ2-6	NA	TGTGCCAGTAGTACCTCACGTCTTGTCGGGGCCAACGTCCTGACTTTC	CASSTSRLVGANVLTF
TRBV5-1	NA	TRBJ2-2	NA	TGCGCCAGCAGCTTGGGCGCATACACCGGGGAGCTGTTTTTT	CASSLGAYTGELFF
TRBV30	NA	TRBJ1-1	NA	TGTGCCTGGAGTCAACCGTACGCTTTCTTT	CAWSQPYAFF
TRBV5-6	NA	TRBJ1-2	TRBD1	TGTGCCAGCAGCTTGGGGGACAGACGCTATGGCTACACCTTC	CASSLGDRRYGYTF
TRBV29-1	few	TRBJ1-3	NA	TGCAGCGTTGACGGGGGTTCCTTT	CSVDGGSF
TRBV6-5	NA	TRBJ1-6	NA	TGTGCCAGCAAGGATAGTTATAATTCACCCCTCCACTTT	CASKDSYNSPLHF
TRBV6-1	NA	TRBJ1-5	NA	TGTGCCAGCAGTGAAGCATGGGTTAGCAATCAGCCCCAGCATTTT	CASSEAWVSNQPQHF
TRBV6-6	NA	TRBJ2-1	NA	TGTGCCAGCAGTTATTCCAGGGGTTTAGGGTACAATGAGCAGTTCTTC	CASSYSRGLGYNEQFF
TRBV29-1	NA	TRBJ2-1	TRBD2	TGCAGCGTTACTTGGACTAGCGCACATGAGCAGTTCTTC	CSVTWTSAHEQFF
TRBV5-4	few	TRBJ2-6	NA	TGTGCCAGCAGCTTGGTCGGCGGTGGGGCCAACGTCCTGACTTTC	CASSLVGGGANVLTF
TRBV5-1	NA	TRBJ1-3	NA	TGCGCCAGCAGCTCCGAGAGCTCTGGAAACACCATATATTTT	CASSSESSGNTIYF
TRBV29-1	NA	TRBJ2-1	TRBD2	TGCAGCGTTGAAAAGGCGGGGGGTGAGCAGTTCTTC	CSVEKAGGEQFF
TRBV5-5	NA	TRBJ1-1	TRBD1	TGTGCCAGCAGCCTACACAGGGGATTGAGGAACACTGAAGCTTTCTTT	CASSLHRGLRNTEAFF
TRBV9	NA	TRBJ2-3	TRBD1	TGTGCCAGCAGCGCCAGGACAGGAAAAACAGATACGCAGTATTTT	CASSARTGKTDTQYF
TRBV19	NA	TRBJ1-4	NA	TGTGCCAGCGGGGTGTTAGAGGAAAAACTGTTTTTT	CASGVLEEKLFF
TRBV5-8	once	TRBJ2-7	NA	TGTGCCAGCAGCATGCGGGACCCCCGGAGGTACGAGCAGTACTTC	CASSMRDPRRYEQYF
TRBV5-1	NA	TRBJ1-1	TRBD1	TGCGCCAGCAGCTTGGGACAGGGACTACTGGAAGCTTTCTTT	CASSLGQGLLEAFF
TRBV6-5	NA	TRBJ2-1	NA	TGTGCCAGCAGTTACTCTAGCGGACTATACAATGAGCAGTTCTTC	CASSYSSGLYNEQFF
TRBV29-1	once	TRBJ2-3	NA	TGCAGCGTTGAGGATACGCAGTATTTT	CSVEDTQYF
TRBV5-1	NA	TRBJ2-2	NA	TGCGCCAGCAGCTTGGGGCCCTCACGGTCCGGGGAGCTGTTTTTT	CASSLGPSRSGELFF
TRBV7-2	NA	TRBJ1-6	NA	TGTGCCAGCAGCTCAGCCCCATCAAGCTCCTATAATTCACCCCTCCACTTT	CASSSAPSSSYNSPLHF
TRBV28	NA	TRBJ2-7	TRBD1	TGTGCCAGCAGTTTTGGGACAGAGCTAACGAGCTACGAGCAGTACTTC	CASSFGTELTSYEQYF
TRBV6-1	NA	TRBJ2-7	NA	TGTGCCAGCAGCAGACAGGAGTCCTACGAGCAGTACTTC	CASSRQESYEQYF
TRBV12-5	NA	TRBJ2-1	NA	TGTGCTAGTGGTTCCGCCTACAATGAGCAGTTCTTC	CASGSAYNEQFF